This T cell receptor beta chain is from a study of blood T cells in healthy people across ages. Notes on the study in general: PBMCs that were unsorted prevented a conclusive naive versus antigen-experienced comparison.

This clonotype was detected only a few times. The antigen is not known. A second PCR, run for roughly 7 to 12 cycles, used a sample-barcoded 5' primer plus a J-beta primer mix. TCRdb processed the 5' RACE reads anew with MiXCR; each CDR3 protein has one entry. This repertoire shows hundreds of thousands of distinct CDR3 sequences, around 43% found once; its top ten account for around 18%. The total RNA that was extracted per sample amounted to at least 5 micrograms. V lost 3 bases, J lost 3 bases, and 11 bases lay in between. The CDR3 length is 14 residues. Germline CDR1 reads SGDLS; CDR2 reads YYNGEE.

This TCR was sampled from a man aged 60 to 69 in good health. This chain joins TRBV9 and TRBJ2-3; TRBD2 might be the D (5 bases). Specimen: blood. The CDR3 loop reads CASSGETGTDTQYF. Here the CDR3 DNA reads TGTGCCAGCAGCGGAGAGACGGGGACAGATACGCAGTATTTT. Complete variable domain (other parts from reference TRBV9 and TRBJ2-3): DSGVTQTPKHLITATGQRVTLRCSPRSGDLSVYWYQQSLDQGLQFLIQYYNGEERAKGNILERFSAQQFPDLHSELNLSSLELGDSALYFCASSGETGTDTQYFGPGTRLTVL.